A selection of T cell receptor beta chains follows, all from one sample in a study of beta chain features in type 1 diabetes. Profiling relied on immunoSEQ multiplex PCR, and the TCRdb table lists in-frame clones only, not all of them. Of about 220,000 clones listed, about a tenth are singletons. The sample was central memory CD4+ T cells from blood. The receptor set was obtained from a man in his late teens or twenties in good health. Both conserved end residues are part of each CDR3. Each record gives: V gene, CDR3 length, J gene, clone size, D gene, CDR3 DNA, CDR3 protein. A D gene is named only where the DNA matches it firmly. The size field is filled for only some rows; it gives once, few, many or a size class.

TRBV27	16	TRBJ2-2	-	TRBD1	TGTGCCAGCAGTTTTTCCGGGACAGCGAACACCGGGGAGCTGTTTTTT	CASSFSGTANTGELFF
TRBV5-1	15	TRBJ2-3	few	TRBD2	TGCGCCAGCAGCTTTGAGCTAGCGGGAGCAGATACGCAGTATTTT	CASSFELAGADTQYF
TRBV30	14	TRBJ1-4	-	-	TGTGCCTGGAGCCCAGCCCGCTCTCATGAAAAACTGTTTTTT	CAWSPARSHEKLFF
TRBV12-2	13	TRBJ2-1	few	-	TGTGCAAGTCGCTTAGGGACCGACAATGAGCAGTTCTTC	CASRLGTDNEQFF
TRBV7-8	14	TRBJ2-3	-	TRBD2	TGTGCCAGCAGCTACCTAGCGGGAGGTGATACGCAGTATTTT	CASSYLAGGDTQYF
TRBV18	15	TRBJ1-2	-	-	TGTGCCAGCTCACCATTTGAGGACAACTACTATGGCTACACCTTC	CASSPFEDNYYGYTF
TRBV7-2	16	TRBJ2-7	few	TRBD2	TGTGCCAGCAGCCCCTCCGGGACTAGCGGCTCCTACGAGCAGTACTTC	CASSPSGTSGSYEQYF
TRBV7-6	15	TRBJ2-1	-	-	TGTGCCAGCAGCCCTAGTAGCGGAGGGCGTAATGAGCAGTTCTTC	CASSPSSGGRNEQFF
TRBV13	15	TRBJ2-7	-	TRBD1	TGTGCCAGCAGCCCTACCCGACAGGGAGACTACGAGCAGTACTTC	CASSPTRQGDYEQYF
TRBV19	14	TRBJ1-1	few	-	TGTGCCAGTAGTTACGAGGCTTTCGGCACTGAAGCTTTCTTT	CASSYEAFGTEAFF
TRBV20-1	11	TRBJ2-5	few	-	TGCAGTGGCCAAAACCAAGAGACCCAGTACTTC	CSGQNQETQYF
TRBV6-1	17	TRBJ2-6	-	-	TGTGCCAGCAGTGTGGACGGGGGACTGGATGGGGCCAACGTCCTGACTTTC	CASSVDGGLDGANVLTF
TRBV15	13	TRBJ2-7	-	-	TGTGCCACCAGCACAGCCGACTCCTACGAGCAGTACTTC	CATSTADSYEQYF
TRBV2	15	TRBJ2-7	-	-	TGTGCCAGCCAGCTACAGGGTATGGAGGTGTACGAGCAGTACTTC	CASQLQGMEVYEQYF
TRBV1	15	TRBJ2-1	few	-	TGCACCAGCAGCCAAGATCTAACGACCGTGGGTGAGCAGTTCTTC	CTSSQDLTTVGEQFF
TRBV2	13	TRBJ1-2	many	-	TGTGCCAGCAGTGTTTCGGGGAGCTATGGCTACACCTTC	CASSVSGSYGYTF
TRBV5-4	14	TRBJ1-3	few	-	TGTGCCAGCAGCTCAGGGGATCGAGGAAACACCATATATTTT	CASSSGDRGNTIYF
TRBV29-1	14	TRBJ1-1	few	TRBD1	TGCAGCGTTGCATCGGGACAGTTGAACACTGAAGCTTTCTTT	CSVASGQLNTEAFF
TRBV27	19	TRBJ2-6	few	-	TGTGCCAGCAGTACCCGGGACTCCTCAACACTATCTGGGGCCAACGTCCTGACTTTC	CASSTRDSSTLSGANVLTF
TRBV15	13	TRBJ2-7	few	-	TGTGCCACCAGCAGAGACTTGGGGTACGAGCAGTACTTC	CATSRDLGYEQYF
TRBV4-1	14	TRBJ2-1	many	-	TGCGCCAGCAGCCAAGATGTATCCCGAGGGGAGCAGTTCTTC	CASSQDVSRGEQFF
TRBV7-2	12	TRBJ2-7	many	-	TGTGCCAGCAGCTTAGATTACTACCAGCAGTACTTC	CASSLDYYQQYF
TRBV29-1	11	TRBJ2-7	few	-	TGCAGCGTTGTTCGCAGGGACGAGCAGTACTTC	CSVVRRDEQYF
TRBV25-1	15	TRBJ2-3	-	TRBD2	TGTGCCAGCAGGGGGACTAGCGGGAGGGCAGATACGCAGTATTTT	CASRGTSGRADTQYF
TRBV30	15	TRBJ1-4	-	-	TGTGCCTGGACCCGGTGGGGGATAACTAATGAAAAACTGTTTTTT	CAWTRWGITNEKLFF
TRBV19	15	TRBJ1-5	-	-	TGTGCCAGTAGTGGGCGACACATTTCGGGGCAGCCCCAGCATTTT	CASSGRHISGQPQHF
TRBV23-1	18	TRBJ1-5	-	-	TGCGCCAGCAGGGACGGGACCAGTTCTACCGATAGCAATCAGCCCCAGCATTTT	CASRDGTSSTDSNQPQHF
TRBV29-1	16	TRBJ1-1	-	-	TGCAGCGTTGTAACTCCACGACTGAACATGAACACTGAAGCTTTCTTT	CSVVTPRLNMNTEAFF
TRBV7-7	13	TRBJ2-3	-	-	TGTGCCAGCAGCTTATCCCCGGCAGATACGCAGTATTTT	CASSLSPADTQYF
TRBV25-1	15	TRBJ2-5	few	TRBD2	TGTGCCAGCAGATTCGGGGGAGGGCCACAAGAGACCCAGTACTTC	CASRFGGGPQETQYF
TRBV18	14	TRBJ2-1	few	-	TGTGCCAGCTCACCACCCGAGGTCAGAAATGAGCAGTTCTTC	CASSPPEVRNEQFF
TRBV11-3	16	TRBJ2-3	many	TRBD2	TGTGCCAGCAGCCCAGGGACTAGCGGGAGGGCAGATACGCAGTATTTT	CASSPGTSGRADTQYF
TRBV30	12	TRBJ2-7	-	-	TGTGCCTGGAGTTCGGGGGTTCGTGAGCAGTACTTC	CAWSSGVREQYF
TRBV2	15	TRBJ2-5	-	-	TGTGCCAGCACCTTCTCCCAGGGAGGAGAGGAGACCCAGTACTTC	CASTFSQGGEETQYF
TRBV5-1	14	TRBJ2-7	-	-	TGCGCCAGCAGCTTGGAGGACATGACCTACGAGCAGTACTTC	CASSLEDMTYEQYF
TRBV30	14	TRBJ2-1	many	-	TGTGCCTGGAGGGTCGACAGGTTACCCAATGAGCAGTTCTTC	CAWRVDRLPNEQFF
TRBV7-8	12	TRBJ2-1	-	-	TGTGCCAGCAGCACAGGGACCTCTGAGCAGTTCTTC	CASSTGTSEQFF
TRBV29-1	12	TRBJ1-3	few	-	TGCAGCGCCTTCATCTCTGGAAACACCATATATTTT	CSAFISGNTIYF
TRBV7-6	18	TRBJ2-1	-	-	TGTGCCAGCAGCTTAAAGTTCGGTCGTTCCCGCTCCTACAATGAGCAGTTCTTC	CASSLKFGRSRSYNEQFF
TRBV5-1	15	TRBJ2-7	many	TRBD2	TGCGCCAGCAGCCGTCCGGGACTAGCGGGATACGAGCAGTACTTC	CASSRPGLAGYEQYF
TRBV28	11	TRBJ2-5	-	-	TGTGCCAGCAGTTATGGTGGCGCCCAGTACTTC	CASSYGGAQYF
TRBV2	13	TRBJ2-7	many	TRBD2	TGTGCCGGAACGGGGGGGTCCTCCTACGAGCAGTACTTC	CAGTGGSSYEQYF
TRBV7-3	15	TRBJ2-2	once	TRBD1	TGTGCCAGCAGCCCGACAGGGGAGTGGACCGGGGAGCTGTTTTTT	CASSPTGEWTGELFF
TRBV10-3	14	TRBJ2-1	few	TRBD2	TGTGCCATCAGGATGAGCGGGAATAAGAATGAGCAGTTCTTC	CAIRMSGNKNEQFF
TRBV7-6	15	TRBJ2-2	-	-	TGTGCCAGCAGCTTAGCCCCCCGGGCCTTCGGGGAGCTGTTTTTT	CASSLAPRAFGELFF
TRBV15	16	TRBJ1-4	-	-	TGTGCCACCAGCAGAGACGGAGTCAGACCTAATGAAAAACTGTTTTTT	CATSRDGVRPNEKLFF
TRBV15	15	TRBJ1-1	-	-	TGTGCCACCAGCAGAGAAAGGGGAATCACCAGTGAAGCTTTCTTT	CATSRERGITSEAFF
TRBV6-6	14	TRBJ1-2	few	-	TGTGCCAGCAGTTACAATCCCCGCTTCTATGGCTACACCTTC	CASSYNPRFYGYTF
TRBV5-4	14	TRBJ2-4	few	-	TGTGCCAGCAGCTTGGGGGGGCTCAAAAACATTCAGTACTTC	CASSLGGLKNIQYF
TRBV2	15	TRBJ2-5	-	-	TGTGCCAGAGGGGTGGGCGCAGTAATGCAAGAGACCCAGTACTTC	CARGVGAVMQETQYF
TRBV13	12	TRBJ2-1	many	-	TGTGCCAGCAGCTCCCGAGGGTATGAGCAGTTCTTC	CASSSRGYEQFF
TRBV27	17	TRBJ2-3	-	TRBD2	TGTGCCAGCAGTTTATCGGCCCGGGGGAGGGGAACAGATACGCAGTATTTT	CASSLSARGRGTDTQYF
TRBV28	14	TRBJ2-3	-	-	TGTGCCAGCAGTCCCGTAGGACGCACAGATACGCAGTATTTT	CASSPVGRTDTQYF
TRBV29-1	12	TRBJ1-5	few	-	TGCAGCGTCGGGTCGGGGGACCAGCCCCAGCATTTT	CSVGSGDQPQHF
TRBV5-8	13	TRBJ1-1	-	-	TGTGCCAGCAGCTTGGCGGGGCCCACTGAAGCTTTCTTT	CASSLAGPTEAFF
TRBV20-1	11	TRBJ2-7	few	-	TGCAGTGCTAGTGGCCTCCACGAGCAGTACTTC	CSASGLHEQYF
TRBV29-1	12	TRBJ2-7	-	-	TGCAGCGTTGAGGCCTGGGGCCCCGAGCAGTACTTC	CSVEAWGPEQYF
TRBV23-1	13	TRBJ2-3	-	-	TGCGCCAGCAGCCCGGAATACGCAGATACGCAGTATTTT	CASSPEYADTQYF
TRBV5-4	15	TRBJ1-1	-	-	TGTGCCAGCAGCTTGGGGGTCCACATGAACACTGAAGCTTTCTTT	CASSLGVHMNTEAFF
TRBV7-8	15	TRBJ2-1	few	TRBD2	TGTGCCAGCAGGCCGCTAGCGGGGCCGTACAATGAGCAGTTCTTC	CASRPLAGPYNEQFF